This T cell receptor beta chain derives from a study of blood T cell repertoires in COVID-19. Across the whole study: COVID-19 samples, acute and convalescent, were from the United States, Italy and Spain. PBMCs, B-cell-depleted T cells, or T cells provided the cDNA or gDNA that made up the material.

Clones were read by immunoSEQ multiplex PCR, and TCRdb kept only the in-frame ones, dropping some. The profile covers 200,000 or so clones, with 70% to 85% appearing a single time and about 6.9% taken by the ten largest. In this sample, this clone turned up a few times. CDR1 is LNHDA and CDR2 is SQIVND in the germline V gene (reference sequence). The J segment lost 4 bases and the V segment lost 6 bases, leaving 10 bases of the junction unmatched. This CDR3 is 16 amino acids long. This TCR derives from a human donor with acute or convalescent COVID-19. The donor label of this sample is uncertain. The sequenced material came from peripheral blood. V usage is TRBV19 and J usage is TRBJ1-5; 9 nucleotides align to TRBD1. As DNA, the CDR3 is TGTGCCAGTAGCCCTCAGGGACAGGGCGGAAATCAGCCCCAGCATTTT. It codes for CASSPQGQGGNQPQHF. Using reference TRBV19 and TRBJ1-5 for the parts outside the CDR3, the full variable domain is DGGITQSPKYLFRKEGQNVTLSCEQNLNHDAMYWYRQDPGQGLRLIYYSQIVNDFQKGDIAEGYSVSREKKESFPLTVTSAQKNPTAFYLCASSPQGQGGNQPQHFGDGTRLSIL.